A single sample is the source of the 9 T cell receptor beta chains below, sequenced in a study of blood T cell repertoires in COVID-19. Only in-frame clones appear in the TCRdb table, and some are missing; sequencing was by immunoSEQ multiplex PCR. The sample yields about 360,000 clones, approximately 86% seen once. Sequencing input: peripheral blood. The receptors were gathered from a woman aged 60-75 years with COVID-19, enrolled during active disease.

The V call is TRBV7-9, the J call TRBJ1-1; D gene unclear. Germline values: CDR1 SEHNR, CDR2 FQNEAQ (reference sequence). Trimming stripped 8 bases from V and 1 base from J, with 14 bases between. The CDR3 covers 14 residues. CDR3 loop: CASAPGSTNTEAFF. In DNA, the CDR3 is TGTGCCAGCGCGCCAGGCTCAACGAACACTGAAGCTTTCTTT.

The rearrangement links TRBV19 to TRBJ2-4; a possible D gene is TRBD2 (7 bases). The CDR3 has 16 residues. V gave up 8 bases and J gave up 6 bases, with 23 bases separating them. Germline CDR1 and CDR2: LNHDA and SQIVND (reference sequence). CDR3 nucleotides: TGTGCCAGTCGATTAGTGGGGGGGCCAACGGGAAACATTCAGTACTTC. This codes for CASRLVGGPTGNIQYF.

The DNA of the CDR3 is TGTGCCAGCAGCGTAGCTCGAGGGTCGATAGCGGGCCACCAAGAGACCCAGTACTTC. Protein sequence: CASSVARGSIAGHQETQYF. The V call is TRBV9, the J call TRBJ2-5, with TRBD2 matching over 7 bases. This CDR3 has 19 residues. Germline loops: CDR1 SGDLS, CDR2 YYNGEE. J lost 0 bases, V lost 0 bases, and 14 bases had no gene match.

This rearrangement joins TRBV30 to TRBJ1-5; the D gene is possibly TRBD1 (6 bases). CDR3 length: 13 residues. Per germline, CDR1 GTSNPN and CDR2 SVGIG (reference sequence). Trimming shortened V by 5 bases and J by 8 bases, and 16 bases separated the two germline ends. The CDR3 protein is CAWGSQGTEPQHF. CDR3 nucleotide sequence: TGTGCCTGGGGGTCCCAGGGGACGGAGCCCCAGCATTTT.

The rearrangement links TRBV5-1 to TRBJ1-1, with 8 bases identical to TRBD1. Trimming at V came to 5 bases and at J to 3 bases, leaving 6 bases not matched to a gene. The CDR3 extends over 14 amino acids. Germline CDR1 reads SGHRS; CDR2 reads YFSETQ. This CDR3 reads CASSPTGEYTEAFF. The CDR3 DNA sequence: TGCGCCAGCAGTCCGACAGGGGAATACACTGAAGCTTTCTTT.

This chain uses TRBV4-2 with TRBJ1-1; D may be TRBD1 (6 bases). V was trimmed by 2 bases and J by 4 bases, leaving 11 bases between them. Per germline, CDR1 LGHNA and CDR2 YNFKEQ. The CDR3 extends over 14 amino acids. CDR3 in DNA: TGTGCCAGCAGCCAACTGGGGGCGGGCACTGAAGCTTTCTTT. As protein: CASSQLGAGTEAFF.

The chain recombines TRBV30 with TRBJ2-7; TRBD1 matches at 7 bases. This CDR3 comprises 13 residues. V gave up 6 bases and J gave up 2 bases; unmatched junction bases: 7. Germline V lookup: CDR1 GTSNPN, CDR2 SVGIG (reference sequence). The CDR3 spells CACSTGDPYEQYF. CDR3 DNA sequence: TGTGCCTGTTCTACAGGGGACCCCTACGAGCAGTACTTC.

This clone has just one count. The chain links TRBV5-4 to TRBJ1-3; 7 bases line up with TRBD1. The CDR3 sequence is 14 residues long. V was clipped by 7 bases and J by 1 base; unmatched bases: 5. The germline V gene encodes CDR1 SGHNT and CDR2 YYREEE (reference sequence). This CDR3 reads CASWDRRSGNTIYF. The CDR3 nucleotides read TGTGCCAGCTGGGACAGAAGGTCTGGAAACACCATATATTTT.

The V gene is TRBV3-1 (or the pseudogene TRBV3-2), the J gene TRBJ1-1; D not certain. This CDR3 spans 13 amino acids. Germline V gives CDR1 LGHDT, CDR2 YNNKEL (reference sequence). V was shortened by 5 bases and J by 1 base, with 8 bases between the two germline ends. The CDR3 bases are TGTGCCAGCAGCGGACTGAGGAACACTGAAGCTTTCTTT. Protein: CASSGLRNTEAFF.